One and the same sample provided the 15 T cell receptor beta chains below, sequenced in a study of type 1 regulatory T cells. Via MiXCR, TCRdb re-called the reads, giving one row per CDR3 protein. The table includes approximately 72,000 distinct CDR3 sequences, around 60% detected once. The antigens for these receptors are not known. The specimen sequenced was cultured T cells, either the whole culture or a sorted T cell fraction (not recorded which). Subset meaning: Tr1-enriched cell product generated in vitro against host alloantigens. The receptors come from a human donor in good health.

The V call is TRBV24-1, the J call TRBJ2-1; 12 bases align to TRBD2. V was clipped by 8 bases and J by 1 base; unmatched bases: 17. This CDR3 has 20 residues. Germline V gene lookup returns CDR1 KGHDR and CDR2 SFDVKD. CDR3 region: CATISTGLAGGPESYNEQFF. CDR3 sequence (DNA): TGTGCCACCATTTCCACGGGGCTAGCGGGAGGGCCGGAGTCCTACAATGAGCAGTTCTTC.

This clonotype is labeled as medium-sized (0.01 to 0.1%). This chain joins TRBV6-2 or TRBV6-3 and TRBJ2-2, with D possibly being TRBD2 (5 bases). The CDR3 sequence is 15 residues long. Germline CDR1 reads MNHEY; CDR2 reads SVGEGT. The germline V and J ends were trimmed by 5 bases and 6 bases, with 16 bases remaining between them. The CDR3 here is CASSRRGSAAGELFF. CDR3 DNA: TGTGCCAGCAGTCGTAGAGGGTCGGCCGCCGGGGAGCTGTTTTTT.

This chain uses TRBV5-1 with TRBJ2-1; possible D gene TRBD2, 6 bases. The CDR3 runs 16 residues. The germline V gene has CDR1 SGHRS and CDR2 YFSETQ. The V and J ends lost 0 bases and 4 bases respectively, with 14 bases between them. CDR3 in amino acids: CASSLDLAGPYNEQFF. The CDR3 DNA reads as TGCGCCAGCAGCTTGGATCTCGCGGGACCTTACAATGAGCAGTTCTTC.

This clonotype was seen more than once but under ten times. The chain is built from TRBV7-2 and TRBJ2-1; unclear D gene. The CDR3 has 13 amino acids. Germline-derived CDR1 and CDR2 are SGHTA and FQGNSA. Trimming cost V 1 base and J 3 bases, with 4 bases left between them. CDR3 region: CASSLGIYNEQFF. The CDR3 DNA is TGTGCCAGCAGCTTAGGAATCTACAATGAGCAGTTCTTC.

The chain links TRBV5-1 to TRBJ1-2; D not certain. The CDR3 consists of 14 residues. Deletions cut 1 base from V and 4 bases from J, with 11 bases between. The V gene's germline CDR1 is SGHRS and CDR2 YFSETQ. CDR3 sequence: CASSLLEGSYGYTF. As DNA, the CDR3 is TGCGCCAGCAGCTTGTTGGAGGGATCCTATGGCTACACCTTC. The variable domain in full, with the rest retrieved from reference TRBV5-1 and TRBJ1-2, is KAGVTQTPRYLIKTRGQQVTLSCSPISGHRSVSWYQQTPGQGLQFLFEYFSETQRNKGNFPGRFSGRQFSNSRSEMNVSTLELGDSALYLCASSLLEGSYGYTFGSGTRLTVV.

This clonotype was detected only once. The CDR3 is CASSQGLLLEQYF. In nucleotides, the CDR3 is TGTGCCAGCAGCCAAGGCCTCCTTTTGGAGCAGTACTTC. The V and J genes are TRBV3-1 and TRBJ2-7; D gene uncertain. The V end was cut by 1 base, the J end by 7 bases, with 11 bases between. Germline CDR1 and CDR2: LGHDT and YNNKEL (reference sequence). CDR3 length: 13 amino acids.

This clonotype showed up just a few times. V usage is TRBV20-1 and J usage is TRBJ1-2; D is unresolved. CDR1 is DFQATT and CDR2 is SNEGSKA in the germline V gene (reference sequence). The V end lost 4 bases, the J end lost 1 base, and 10 bases lay between the germline ends. This CDR3 comprises 13 residues. In DNA form, the CDR3 reads TGCAGTGCTATTAAGGAGAATAACTATGGCTACACCTTC. Residues: CSAIKENNYGYTF.

This rearrangement joins TRBV6-1 to TRBJ2-2; TRBD2 matches at 13 bases. Germline CDR1 reads MNHNS; CDR2 reads SASEGT. The junction had 2 bases not matched to a gene; V was cut back by 5 bases and J by 5 bases. CDR3 size: 15 residues. This CDR3 reads CASSPGLAGTGELFF. The CDR3 nucleotides are TGTGCCAGCAGTCCGGGACTAGCGGGAACCGGGGAGCTGTTTTTT.

The rearrangement links TRBV7-8 to TRBJ1-1; 11 bases match TRBD1. The V gene end was trimmed by 2 bases and the J gene end by 4 bases; junction bases not matched to a gene: 12. CDR1 SGHVS and CDR2 FQNEAQ come from the germline V gene. This CDR3 comprises 18 residues. Here the CDR3 DNA reads TGTGCCAGCAGCTTATTGCGGACAGGGGGCGATTTGGGCACTGAAGCTTTCTTT. This gives the protein CASSLLRTGGDLGTEAFF. The full variable domain, rest sourced from reference TRBV7-8 and TRBJ1-1, is GAGVSQSPRYKVAKRGQDVALRCDPISGHVSLFWYQQALGQGPEFLTYFQNEAQLDKSGLPSDRFFAERPEGSVSTLKIQRTQQEDSAVYLCASSLLRTGGDLGTEAFFGQGTRLTVV.

V gene TRBV5-1 combines with J gene TRBJ2-7; D is unresolved. V lost 0 bases and J lost 3, with 7 bases in between. CDR3 length: 13 amino acids. The germline gives CDR1 SGHRS, CDR2 YFSETQ. CDR3: CASSLVRNYEQYF. The CDR3 DNA reads as TGCGCCAGCAGCTTGGTCAGAAACTACGAGCAGTACTTC.

This clonotype is categorized as medium-sized (0.01 to 0.1%). For the CDR3, the DNA is TGTGCCAGCTCAGAACAGCAAGTGAACACCGGGGAGCTGTTTTTT. Translation: CASSEQQVNTGELFF. The chain carries TRBV18 and TRBJ2-2; no reliable D call. The V and J ends lost 5 bases and 1 base respectively, with 11 bases between them. The length of the CDR3 is 15 residues. CDR1 is KGHSH and CDR2 is LQKENI in the germline V gene.

The chain recombines TRBV18 with TRBJ1-5, with TRBD1 as a possible D gene (5 bases). Germline loops: CDR1 KGHSH, CDR2 LQKENI. The CDR3 contains 15 residues. Trimming removed 3 bases from V and 4 bases from J, with 13 bases in between. The CDR3 DNA reads TGTGCCAGCTCACCGGCAGGGTATGCTAATCAGCCCCAGCATTTT. Amino acids: CASSPAGYANQPQHF.

The rearrangement joins TRBV6-5 to TRBJ2-3; D ambiguous. CDR3 size: 15 residues. Germline lookup yields CDR1 MNHEY and CDR2 SVGAGI. The V end was cut by 4 bases, the J end by 0 bases, with 11 bases between. CDR3 residues: CASSSLLSSTDTQYF. As DNA, the CDR3 is TGTGCCAGCAGTTCGCTTCTATCTAGCACAGATACGCAGTATTTT.

The count of this clonotype is one. V and J are TRBV6-2 or TRBV6-3 and TRBJ2-6, with a tentative D call TRBD1 (6 bases). Deletions cut 10 bases from V and 0 bases from J, with 13 bases between. Germline V gene lookup returns CDR1 MNHEY and CDR2 SVGEGT. This CDR3 has 15 amino acids. The CDR3 loop is CATIRDNSGANVLTF. CDR3 sequence (DNA): TGTGCCACAATTCGGGACAACTCTGGGGCCAACGTCCTGACTTTC.

This clonotype was detected once. The chain has TRBV4-1 and TRBJ2-1, with 16 bases aligning to TRBD2. Trimming removed 0 bases from V and 7 bases from J; junction bases left unmatched: 6. Germline CDR1 and CDR2: MGHRA and YSYEKL. There are 18 residues in the CDR3. This chain's CDR3 is CASSQEGTSGRGGNEQFF. The DNA for the CDR3 is TGCGCCAGCAGCCAAGAGGGGACTAGCGGGAGGGGAGGTAATGAGCAGTTCTTC.